One sample yielded the 13 T cell receptor beta chains listed below, sequenced in a study of blood T cell repertoires in COVID-19. Clones were read by immunoSEQ multiplex PCR, and TCRdb kept only the in-frame ones, dropping some. The sample includes about 300,000 clones, around nine tenths of them seen just once. Sequencing input: PBMCs or T cells enriched from blood (not recorded which). Source of these receptors: a woman aged 40-49 years who had recovered from COVID-19.

This rearrangement joins TRBV7-2 to TRBJ1-1; 7 bases align to TRBD1. V lost 2 bases and J lost 0; bases outside the gene matches: 6. CDR1 is SGHTA, CDR2 FQGNSA, per germline. The CDR3 is 16 amino acids. CDR3 residues: CASSLSGTAMNTEAFF. In DNA, the CDR3 is TGTGCCAGCAGCTTAAGTGGGACAGCAATGAACACTGAAGCTTTCTTT. Full variable domain (outside the CDR3, taken from reference TRBV7-2 and TRBJ1-1): GAGVSQSPSNKVTEKGKDVELRCDPISGHTALYWYRQSLGQGLEFLIYFQGNSAPDKSGLPSDRFSAERTGGSVSTLTIQRTQQEDSAVYLCASSLSGTAMNTEAFFGQGTRLTVV.

This clone was observed a few times. The rearrangement uses TRBV19 and TRBJ1-2; possibly TRBD1 for D (6 bases). Germline V gene sequence: CDR1 LNHDA, CDR2 SQIVND (reference sequence). Trimming cost V 9 bases and J 3 bases, with 17 bases left between them. This CDR3 is built from 14 residues. CDR3 in DNA: TGTGCCAGCCAGAGGGGGGGCGACGACTATGGCTACACCTTC. It translates to CASQRGGDDYGYTF.

A few counts support this clone. The chain links TRBV3-1 (or the pseudogene TRBV3-2) to TRBJ1-2; D unresolved. The CDR3 consists of 12 residues. CDR1 LGHDT and CDR2 YNNKEL come from the germline V gene (reference sequence). The ends were cut back, 2 bases at V and 6 bases at J, with 7 bases in the middle. CDR3 protein: CASSQRGNGYTF. The DNA for the CDR3 is TGTGCCAGCAGCCAACGCGGGAATGGCTACACCTTC.

The chain employs TRBV2 and TRBJ1-4; possible D gene TRBD1, 5 bases. CDR1 is SNHLY, CDR2 FYNNEI, per germline. V lost 8 bases to trimming and J lost 8 bases, with 18 bases between them. The CDR3 has 14 residues. The CDR3 is CASGRGRGSEKLFF. The CDR3 DNA follows: TGTGCCAGCGGTCGGGGGAGAGGTAGCGAAAAACTGTTTTTT.

V usage is TRBV3-1 (or the pseudogene TRBV3-2) and J usage is TRBJ2-1; the D is unclear. CDR1 and CDR2 from the germline V gene are LGHDT and YNNKEL (reference sequence). This CDR3 is 12 amino acids long. The V end lost 3 bases, the J end lost 12 bases, and 12 bases lay between the germline ends. As DNA, the CDR3 is TGTGCCAGCAGCCAGGTACGGGTCAGGCAGTTCTTC. This sequence encodes CASSQVRVRQFF.

This clone was recorded only once. This sequence joins TRBV13 and TRBJ2-1, with 10 bases aligning to TRBD2. CDR1 is PRHDT, CDR2 FYEKMQ, per germline (reference sequence). J was trimmed by 5 bases and V by 2 bases; bases with no gene match: 3. The CDR3 is 15 residues long. CDR3 residues: CASSLRTSGNNEQFF. The CDR3 DNA reads as TGTGCCAGCAGCTTACGGACTAGCGGCAACAATGAGCAGTTCTTC.

The rearrangement joins TRBV13 to TRBJ1-2, with 8 nucleotides matching TRBD1. Germline V gene lookup returns CDR1 PRHDT and CDR2 FYEKMQ (reference sequence). The CDR3 is 15 residues long. Losses at the gene ends were 2 bases for V and 0 bases for J; bases not matched to a gene: 2. The CDR3 loop is CASSLRTGTNYGYTF. The CDR3 coding sequence is TGTGCCAGCAGCTTAAGGACAGGGACTAACTATGGCTACACCTTC.

The sample holds one count of this clone. This chain joins TRBV7-9 and TRBJ1-6; D is possibly TRBD1 (6 bases). Deletions cut 5 bases from V and 8 bases from J, with 19 bases between. CDR1 and CDR2 (germline): SEHNR, FQNEAQ (reference sequence). This CDR3 comprises 16 residues. As DNA, the CDR3 is TGTGCCAGCAGCAGAGGGGGTGGGGTAAGAGATTCACCCCTCCACTTT. Amino acids: CASSRGGGVRDSPLHF.

The chain couples TRBV2 to TRBJ1-1; D remains ambiguous. In germline, CDR1 is SNHLY, CDR2 FYNNEI. The ends were cut back, 3 bases at V and 0 bases at J, with 5 bases in the middle. CDR3 length: 13 amino acids. This CDR3 is CASSEGVNTEAFF. CDR3 in DNA: TGTGCCAGCAGTGAGGGCGTGAACACTGAAGCTTTCTTT. Full variable domain (rest looked up from reference TRBV2 and TRBJ1-1): EPEVTQTPSHQVTQMGQEVILRCVPISNHLYFYWYRQILGQKVEFLVSFYNNEISEKSEIFDDQFSVERPDGSNFTLKIRSTKLEDSAMYFCASSEGVNTEAFFGQGTRLTVV.

The chain uses TRBV21-1 and TRBJ1-1; TRBD1 is taken as the D call from the table, unchecked against the DNA. TRBV21-1 is listed as a pseudogene. The CDR3 extends over 13 amino acids. The CDR3 DNA sequence: TGTGCCAGCAGGACGACAAAGAACACTGAAGCTTTCTTT. It is translated as CASRTTKNTEAFF.

This chain joins TRBV7-2 and TRBJ2-5; 9 positions match TRBD1. J gave up 1 base and V 4 bases, and 7 bases lay outside the gene matches. Germline V gives CDR1 SGHTA, CDR2 FQGNSA. This CDR3 is 16 amino acids long. Here the CDR3 DNA reads TGTGCCAGCAGCTCTGCAAACAGGGGGCTCCAAGAGACCCAGTACTTC. Protein product: CASSSANRGLQETQYF.

This clone was detected only once. The J gene is TRBJ1-5, the V gene TRBV5-6, with 10 bases identical to TRBD1. The ends lost 3 bases at V and 0 bases at J; junction bases unmatched: 6. Germline values: CDR1 SGHDT, CDR2 YYEEEE. This CDR3 region has 17 residues. The CDR3 here is CASSYRQGAYSNQPQHF. For the CDR3, the DNA is TGTGCCAGCAGCTATCGACAGGGGGCTTATAGCAATCAGCCCCAGCATTTT. Supplemented by reference TRBV5-6 and TRBJ1-5, the full variable domain reads DAGVTQSPTHLIKTRGQQVTLRCSPKSGHDTVSWYQQALGQGPQFIFQYYEEEERQRGNFPDRFSGHQFPNYSSELNVNALLLGDSALYLCASSYRQGAYSNQPQHFGDGTRLSIL.

The chain has TRBV5-1 and TRBJ1-2; D is uncertain. CDR1 SGHRS and CDR2 YFSETQ come from the germline V gene. The CDR3 spans 13 residues. V lost 7 bases and J 3 bases, leaving 13 bases between the germline ends. CDR3: CASFEQGDYGYTF. The CDR3 region has the DNA TGCGCCAGCTTCGAACAAGGAGACTATGGCTACACCTTC.